This is a list of T cell receptor beta chains from one sample in a study of technical replicates of blood from a handful of donors. The repertoire was sequenced with immunoSEQ multiplex PCR; TCRdb's copy has only in-frame clones and lacks some. In the table there are about 53,000 clones, 85% to 90% of which are singletons. The material sequenced was PBMCs. Receptors were obtained from a human donor in good health. Some clones in this sample may be carry-over from other donors' samples. Each CDR3 is given with its conserved first and last residue. Fields, in order: V gene, D gene, clone size, J gene, CDR3 DNA, CDR3 protein. The D gene is left open where the match is weak. Size values are once, few and many counts, or a class for expanded clones, and some rows have none.

v_call: TRBV4-1; d_call: NA; clone_size: NA; j_call: TRBJ2-5; cdr3_nt: TGCGCCAGCAGCCAGCAGCGTCAAGAGACCCAGTACTTC; cdr3_aa: CASSQQRQETQYF
v_call: TRBV5-1; d_call: NA; clone_size: NA; j_call: TRBJ1-4; cdr3_nt: TGCGCCAGCAGCCGAGGGCAGGGGAATGAAAAACTGTTTTTT; cdr3_aa: CASSRGQGNEKLFF
v_call: TRBV11-2; d_call: TRBD2; clone_size: NA; j_call: TRBJ2-3; cdr3_nt: TGTGCCAGCAGCTCAACCCTCCCGGGAGGGGGGCGCACAGATACGCAGTATTTT; cdr3_aa: CASSSTLPGGGRTDTQYF
v_call: TRBV7-9; d_call: TRBD2; clone_size: NA; j_call: TRBJ2-1; cdr3_nt: TGTGCCAATGGATCAAAGCGGGGAGGGCCGGTTAAGGATGAGCAGTTCTTC; cdr3_aa: CANGSKRGGPVKDEQFF
v_call: TRBV5-8; d_call: NA; clone_size: NA; j_call: TRBJ2-2; cdr3_nt: TGTGCCAGCAGCTTGAGTTTTGGACTCACGAACACCGGGGAGCTGTTTTTT; cdr3_aa: CASSLSFGLTNTGELFF
v_call: TRBV6-5; d_call: NA; clone_size: NA; j_call: TRBJ2-3; cdr3_nt: TGTGCCAGCAGTTACTCGCGGGGATTCACGGATACGCAGTATTTT; cdr3_aa: CASSYSRGFTDTQYF
v_call: TRBV30; d_call: NA; clone_size: NA; j_call: TRBJ2-1; cdr3_nt: TGTGCCTGGAGGGGGGGAGCTTGGACCAATGAGCAGTTCTTC; cdr3_aa: CAWRGGAWTNEQFF
v_call: TRBV5-1; d_call: NA; clone_size: NA; j_call: TRBJ1-2; cdr3_nt: TGCGCCAGCAGCTTGTCCGGGGGATATGGCTACACCTTC; cdr3_aa: CASSLSGGYGYTF
v_call: TRBV14; d_call: TRBD1; clone_size: NA; j_call: TRBJ2-1; cdr3_nt: TGTGCCAGCAGCAACAGACAGGGGCTAACCTACAATGAGCAGTTCTTC; cdr3_aa: CASSNRQGLTYNEQFF
v_call: TRBV29-1; d_call: TRBD1; clone_size: NA; j_call: TRBJ2-2; cdr3_nt: TGCAGCGTTGCTACAGGGGGAAACACCGGGGAGCTGTTTTTT; cdr3_aa: CSVATGGNTGELFF
v_call: TRBV25-1; d_call: NA; clone_size: NA; j_call: TRBJ2-5; cdr3_nt: TGTGCCAGCAGTGCTCAGGGTAAACGGCAAGAGACCCAGTACTTC; cdr3_aa: CASSAQGKRQETQYF
v_call: TRBV5-4; d_call: NA; clone_size: NA; j_call: TRBJ2-3; cdr3_nt: TGTGCCAGCAGCCTACGCGGAGGCAGCACAGATACGCAGTATTTT; cdr3_aa: CASSLRGGSTDTQYF
v_call: TRBV2; d_call: NA; clone_size: NA; j_call: TRBJ2-2; cdr3_nt: TGTGCCAGCAGTGCAAGAGCCCCCAACACCGGGGAGCTGTTTTTT; cdr3_aa: CASSARAPNTGELFF
v_call: TRBV30; d_call: TRBD2; clone_size: few; j_call: TRBJ2-3; cdr3_nt: TGTGCCTGGAGTCTAGCGGGAGCAGATACGCAGTATTTT; cdr3_aa: CAWSLAGADTQYF
v_call: TRBV30; d_call: NA; clone_size: few; j_call: TRBJ1-1; cdr3_nt: TGTGCCTGTACACAGGGTCCCACTGAAGCTTTCTTT; cdr3_aa: CACTQGPTEAFF